The 20 T cell receptor beta chains below were found in one sample sequenced in a study of T cell responses to AZD1222 COVID-19 vaccine. Sequencing was performed with immunoSEQ multiplex PCR; in TCRdb, only in-frame clones are kept and a portion is missing. The sample lists 95,000 to 150,000 clones; roughly 91% were seen once. This sample comprised peripheral blood, obtained on day 0 of AZD1222 vaccination. These receptor sequences come from an adult in good health.

This chain links TRBV2 with TRBJ1-2; a weak D match, TRBD1 (5 bases). Germline V lookup: CDR1 SNHLY, CDR2 FYNNEI. This CDR3 spans 14 amino acids. Trimming took 2 bases from V and 4 from J, leaving 11 bases between them. CDR3 region: CASSEWGSSYGYTF. CDR3 sequence (DNA): TGTGCCAGCAGTGAATGGGGCAGTTCCTATGGCTACACCTTC.

The chain employs TRBV5-1 and TRBJ2-7, with D perhaps matching TRBD1 or TRBD2 (6 bases each). Looked up from germline, CDR1 is SGHRS and CDR2 is YFSETQ. The V and J ends lost 0 bases and 4 bases respectively, with 8 bases between them. The CDR3 has 13 residues. The CDR3 loop is CASSLEGGYEQYF. In DNA, the CDR3 is TGCGCCAGCAGCTTGGAAGGGGGGTACGAGCAGTACTTC. Complete variable domain (other parts from reference TRBV5-1 and TRBJ2-7): KAGVTQTPRYLIKTRGQQVTLSCSPISGHRSVSWYQQTPGQGLQFLFEYFSETQRNKGNFPGRFSGRQFSNSRSEMNVSTLELGDSALYLCASSLEGGYEQYFGPGTRLTVT.

The rearrangement joins TRBV4-3 to TRBJ2-6; D unresolved. CDR3 length equals 15 residues. The germline V gene has CDR1 LGHNA and CDR2 YSLEER. The V and J ends lost 1 base and 4 bases respectively, with 8 bases between them. DNA for the CDR3: TGCGCCAGCAGCCAAGGGACCCCAGGGGCCAACGTCCTGACTTTC. It codes for CASSQGTPGANVLTF.

This chain joins TRBV19 and TRBJ1-2; 8 bases agree with TRBD1. CDR3 length: 17 residues. J gave up 3 bases and V 3 bases, and 12 bases lay outside the gene matches. Germline values: CDR1 LNHDA, CDR2 SQIVND (reference sequence). The CDR3, as DNA: TGTGCCAGTAGTATCGGCGTTTTTGGACAGGGATACTATGGCTACACCTTC. Translated, it gives CASSIGVFGQGYYGYTF.

This chain joins TRBV7-8 and TRBJ1-5, with 7 bases aligning to TRBD1. With 2 bases clipped from V and 0 bases from J, the junction kept 10 bases outside the gene matches. This CDR3 has 18 residues. Germline V gene data show CDR1 as SGHVS and CDR2 as FQNEAQ. The CDR3 DNA follows: TGTGCCAGCAGCTTATGGTCAGGGGGTACGTATAGCAATCAGCCCCAGCATTTT. Translation: CASSLWSGGTYSNQPQHF.

J is TRBJ1-4 and V is TRBV6-4; 9 bases are a match to TRBD1. The length of the CDR3 is 18 residues. CDR1 and CDR2 (germline): MRHNA, SNTAGT. V shed 2 bases and J 5 bases; nucleotides not matched to a gene: 12. CDR3 sequence: CASSDKRRRDRANEKLFF. The DNA for the CDR3 is TGTGCCAGCAGTGACAAACGCCGCCGGGACAGGGCCAATGAAAAACTGTTTTTT.

The rearrangement links TRBV6-4 to TRBJ1-2, with TRBD1 as a possible D gene (5 bases). V gave up 5 bases and J gave up 3 bases, with 10 bases separating them. CDR1 is MRHNA and CDR2 is SNTAGT in the germline V gene. The CDR3 has 13 residues. As DNA, the CDR3 is TGTGCCAGCAGTCAGGGACGCCACTATGGCTACACCTTC. Translated: CASSQGRHYGYTF.

The V call is TRBV27, the J call TRBJ2-5; TRBD1 agrees at 9 bases. The V gene end was trimmed by 6 bases and the J gene end by 3 bases; junction bases not matched to a gene: 11. CDR1 and CDR2 from the germline V gene are MNHEY and SMNVEV (reference sequence). The CDR3 totals 16 residues. The CDR3 DNA reads as TGTGCCAGCAGCTTTACCCCAGGACAGGGGAAAGAGACCCAGTACTTC. Translated: CASSFTPGQGKETQYF.

J is TRBJ2-1 and V is TRBV29-1; 9 bases line up with TRBD1. Germline trimming cut 7 bases from V and 12 bases from J; bases unmatched to any gene: 10. The germline V gene encodes CDR1 SQVTM and CDR2 ANQGSEA. This CDR3 is 12 amino acids long. CDR3 in amino acids: CSGGQGFYGQFF. Here the CDR3 DNA reads TGCAGCGGGGGACAGGGATTCTATGGGCAGTTCTTC.

This clone was counted once. The chain employs TRBV5-4 and TRBJ2-1, with TRBD2 matching over 11 bases. The CDR3 extends over 15 amino acids. V was clipped by 2 bases and J by 9 bases; unmatched bases: 7. The germline V gene has CDR1 SGHNT and CDR2 YYREEE (reference sequence). The CDR3 coding sequence is TGTGCCAGCAGCTTCACTAGCGGGGGTCCTGTTGAGCAGTTCTTC. This sequence encodes CASSFTSGGPVEQFF. The full variable domain, with the rest looked up from reference TRBV5-4 and TRBJ2-1, is ETGVTQSPTHLIKTRGQQVTLRCSSQSGHNTVSWYQQALGQGPQFIFQYYREEENGRGNFPPRFSGLQFPNYSSELNVNALELDDSALYLCASSFTSGGPVEQFFGPGTRLTVL.

The CDR3 spells CASSQDSQGVSYEQYF. The CDR3 DNA is TGCGCCAGCAGCCAAGATAGCCAGGGGGTGTCCTACGAGCAGTACTTC. The chain employs TRBV4-3 and TRBJ2-7, with 7 bases aligning to TRBD1. Germline V gene data show CDR1 as LGHNA and CDR2 as YSLEER. J gave up 1 base and V 0 bases, and 6 bases lay outside the gene matches. The CDR3 extends over 16 amino acids.

This rearrangement joins TRBV3-1 (or the pseudogene TRBV3-2) to TRBJ1-2; D unresolved. The germline V gene has CDR1 LGHDT and CDR2 YNNKEL (reference sequence). CDR3 length: 12 amino acids. The germline V and J ends were trimmed by 0 bases and 2 bases, with 1 base remaining between them. The CDR3 DNA follows: TGTGCCAGCAGCCAAGACAACTATGGCTACACCTTC. It specifies CASSQDNYGYTF.

This chain uses TRBV5-8 with TRBJ1-2; the D is unclear. Germline V gene sequence: CDR1 SGHTS, CDR2 YDEGEE. The CDR3 has 13 residues. V lost 1 base and J lost 8, with 12 bases in between. CDR3 in amino acids: CASSLIRSGGYTF. The CDR3 DNA reads as TGTGCCAGCAGCTTGATCAGATCGGGGGGCTACACCTTC.

The chain couples TRBV7-9 to TRBJ2-1; the D is unclear. V gave up 1 base and J gave up 7 bases, with 8 bases separating them. Germline lookup yields CDR1 SEHNR and CDR2 FQNEAQ (reference sequence). CDR3 length: 13 residues. The CDR3 region is CASSLESHNEQFF. CDR3 bases: TGTGCCAGCAGCTTAGAGAGCCATAATGAGCAGTTCTTC. Together with reference TRBV7-9 and TRBJ2-1, the CDR3 gives the full variable domain: DTGVSQNPRHKITKRGQNVTFRCDPISEHNRLYWYRQTLGQGPEFLTYFQNEAQLEKSRLLSDRFSAERPKGSFSTLEIQRTEQGDSAMYLCASSLESHNEQFFGPGTRLTVL.

This chain connects TRBV4-2 to TRBJ1-4; the D is unclear. There are 17 residues in the CDR3. V was pared by 0 bases and J by 4 bases, with 15 bases between. Per germline, CDR1 LGHNA and CDR2 YNFKEQ. The CDR3 bases are TGTGCCAGCAGCCAAGAAGGGCGAAGGACCTATAATGAAAAACTGTTTTTT. This sequence encodes CASSQEGRRTYNEKLFF.

V is TRBV6-1 and J is TRBJ2-6; the D is unclear. V shed 1 base and J shed 2 bases, with 6 bases lying between them. This CDR3 region has 15 residues. Germline V gives CDR1 MNHNS, CDR2 SASEGT. The CDR3 region has the DNA TGTGCCAGCAGTGAAGGGTATGCTGGGGCCAACGTCCTGACTTTC. It is translated as CASSEGYAGANVLTF.

The chain combines TRBV5-8 with TRBJ2-7; a possible D gene is TRBD1 (5 bases). V dropped 4 bases and J dropped 2 bases, with 16 bases sitting between them. Germline assignment: CDR1 SGHTS and CDR2 YDEGEE. The CDR3 has 15 amino acids. CDR3 in amino acids: CASSLVQGTPYEQYF. DNA for the CDR3: TGTGCCAGCAGCCTGGTTCAGGGAACTCCCTACGAGCAGTACTTC.

The chain uses TRBV10-3 and TRBJ1-1, with D possibly matching TRBD1 (5 bases). V was shortened by 0 bases and J by 11 bases, with 13 bases between the two germline ends. The CDR3 covers 13 residues. CDR1 is ENHRY, CDR2 SYGVKD, per germline. The CDR3 DNA follows: TGTGCCATCAGTGAGTCTGGGACCCCCTCGGCTTTCTTT. Protein product: CAISESGTPSAFF.

This clone was detected a few times. The chain carries TRBV29-1 and TRBJ2-2; no clear D gene. Germline CDR1 reads SQVTM; CDR2 reads ANQGSEA. This CDR3 has 13 residues. Trimming cost V 4 bases and J 2 bases, with 8 bases left between them. Here the CDR3 reads CSVAGRNTGELFF. Written as DNA, the CDR3 is TGCAGCGTTGCGGGCAGAAACACCGGGGAGCTGTTTTTT.

The chain uses TRBV11-3 and TRBJ1-3; D uncertain. The V gene's germline CDR1 is SGHNT and CDR2 YENEEA. V gave up 2 bases and J gave up 0 bases, with 11 bases separating them. The CDR3 has 16 amino acids. The CDR3 loop reads CASSLTAENSGNTIYF. DNA for the CDR3: TGTGCCAGCAGCTTAACGGCTGAGAACTCTGGAAACACCATATATTTT.